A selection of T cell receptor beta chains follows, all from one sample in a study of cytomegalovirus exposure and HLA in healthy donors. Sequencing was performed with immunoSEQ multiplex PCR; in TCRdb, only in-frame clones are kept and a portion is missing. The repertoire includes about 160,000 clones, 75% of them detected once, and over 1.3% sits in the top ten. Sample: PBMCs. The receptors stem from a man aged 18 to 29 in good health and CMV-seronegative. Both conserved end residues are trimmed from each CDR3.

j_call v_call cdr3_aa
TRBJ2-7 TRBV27 ASSYSTGGNEQY
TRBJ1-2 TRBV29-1 SVEALAQRDGYT
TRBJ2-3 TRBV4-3 ASSQGVPGTKPDTQY
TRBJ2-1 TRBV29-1 SVSRVAGEPNEQF
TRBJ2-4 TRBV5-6 ASRLRGFQGAKNIQY
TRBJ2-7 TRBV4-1 ASSQGPGQGTYEQY
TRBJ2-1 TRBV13 ASSLSGLAGDEQF
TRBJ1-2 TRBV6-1 ASSRDWAGDYGYT
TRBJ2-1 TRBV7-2 ASSPDVRGRASYNEQF
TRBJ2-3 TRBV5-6 ASSTGQPTDTQY
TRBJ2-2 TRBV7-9 ASSLKRGLAGTGELF
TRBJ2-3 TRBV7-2 ASSLVTGGADTQY
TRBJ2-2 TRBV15 ATSSGQGANTGELF
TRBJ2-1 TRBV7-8 ASSPTRLVVNEQF
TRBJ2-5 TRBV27 ASSSPRTSQETQY
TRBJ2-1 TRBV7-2 ASSRAPTDYNEQF
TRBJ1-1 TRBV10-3 AIRPTGEVAAF
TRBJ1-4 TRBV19 ASSPTDTNEKLF
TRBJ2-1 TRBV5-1 ASSSFGLGGVLVQF
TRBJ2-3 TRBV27 ASSGTSGSEDTQY
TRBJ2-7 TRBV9 ASSFRTGPAWEQY
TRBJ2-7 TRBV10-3 AISPGMDEQY
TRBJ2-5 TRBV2 ASSDGLAGETQY
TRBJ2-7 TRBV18 ASSPFEGREQY
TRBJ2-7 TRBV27 ASSPKDRGGY
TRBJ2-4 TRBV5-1 ASSFGVAKNIQY
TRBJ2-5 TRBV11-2 ASSGLAGGETQY
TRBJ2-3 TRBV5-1 ASRQLAGGPFTDTQY
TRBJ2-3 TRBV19 ASSVLAGDSDTQY
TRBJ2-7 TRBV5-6 ASTLSPRFYEQY
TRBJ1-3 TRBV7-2 ASSSVSGNTIY
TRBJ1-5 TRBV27 ASSTNRGYSNQPQH
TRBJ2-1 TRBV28 ASRRLRETNNEQF
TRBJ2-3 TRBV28 ASSLASGRGTQY
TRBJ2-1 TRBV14 ASSQGLEEF
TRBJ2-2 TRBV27 ASRPRQTANTGELF
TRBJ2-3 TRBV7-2 ASSPGLVRSTDTQY
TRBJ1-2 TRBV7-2 ASSRKFLAGVTGGYT
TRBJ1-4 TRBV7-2 ASSLARSREKLF
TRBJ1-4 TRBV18 ASSPRDTSNEKLF
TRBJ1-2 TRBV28 ATAQESYGYT
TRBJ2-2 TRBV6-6 ASTGVAGGTGELF
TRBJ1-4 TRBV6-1 ASSGDAGEQEKLF
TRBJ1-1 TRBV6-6 ASSYRQFTEAF
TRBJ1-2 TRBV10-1 ASRSMGTGLYGYT
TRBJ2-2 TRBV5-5 ASSPRAPGHSFGTGELF
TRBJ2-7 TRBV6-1 ASESGTESSYEQY
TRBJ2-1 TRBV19 ASSILAGDYNEQF
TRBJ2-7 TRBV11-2 ASSLEGTGDSNEQY
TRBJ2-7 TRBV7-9 SSSLTGGRLPYEQY
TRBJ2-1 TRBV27 AIIRDNHNEQF